Below are 3 T cell receptor beta chains sequenced from a single sample in a study of graft-versus-host responses after intestinal transplantation. Libraries were prepared by immunoSEQ multiplex PCR; TCRdb keeps only in-frame clonotypes and omits some of them. The repertoire includes approximately 94,000 clones, roughly 87% of them detected once, and more than 0.75% sits in the top ten. Antigen specificity for these receptors is unknown. The specimen comprised unstimulated CD4+ T cells sorted from spleen or lymph node cells, sampled before transplant. The receptors shown here come from a human donor who was the organ donor for an intestinal transplant.

V gene TRBV7-2 combines with J gene TRBJ1-1; D is undetermined. V was clipped by 2 bases and J by 6 bases, with 10 bases between them. Per the germline V gene, CDR1 is SGHTA and CDR2 is FQGNSA. The CDR3 has 13 amino acids. The CDR3 protein is CASSLLEGAEAFF. The CDR3 DNA reads TGTGCCAGCAGCTTATTAGAGGGTGCTGAAGCTTTCTTT.

The CDR3 DNA follows: TGTGCCAGCAGTGCAGGGGACACAGATACGCAGTATTTT. Translation: CASSAGDTDTQYF. The chain is built from TRBV6-6 and TRBJ2-3; a possible D gene is TRBD1 (6 bases). This CDR3 is built from 13 residues. V gave up 5 bases and J gave up 2 bases, with 8 bases separating them. The V gene's germline CDR1 is MNHNY and CDR2 SVGAGI (reference sequence).

The CDR3 sequence is CASSLWGRVNEKLFF. The CDR3 DNA follows: TGTGCCAGCAGCTTATGGGGGAGGGTAAATGAAAAACTGTTTTTT. The chain links TRBV7-2 to TRBJ1-4; possible D gene TRBD1, 5 bases. V gave up 2 bases and J gave up 5 bases, with 12 bases separating them. CDR3 length: 15 amino acids. Germline CDR1 and CDR2: SGHTA and FQGNSA.